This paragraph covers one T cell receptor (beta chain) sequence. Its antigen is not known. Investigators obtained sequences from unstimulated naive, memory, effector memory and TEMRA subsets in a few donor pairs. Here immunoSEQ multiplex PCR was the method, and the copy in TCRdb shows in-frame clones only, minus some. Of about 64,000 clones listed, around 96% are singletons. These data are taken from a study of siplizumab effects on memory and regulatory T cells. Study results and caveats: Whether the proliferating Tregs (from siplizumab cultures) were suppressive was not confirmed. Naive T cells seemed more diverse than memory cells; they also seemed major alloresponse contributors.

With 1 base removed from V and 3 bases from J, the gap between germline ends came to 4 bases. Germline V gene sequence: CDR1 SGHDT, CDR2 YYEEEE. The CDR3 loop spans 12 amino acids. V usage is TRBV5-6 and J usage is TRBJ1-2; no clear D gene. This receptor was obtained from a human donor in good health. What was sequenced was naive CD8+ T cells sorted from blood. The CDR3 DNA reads TGTGCCAGCAGCTTGCGCGACTATGGCTACACCTTC. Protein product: CASSLRDYGYTF. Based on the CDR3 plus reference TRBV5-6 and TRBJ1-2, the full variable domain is DAGVTQSPTHLIKTRGQQVTLRCSPKSGHDTVSWYQQALGQGPQFIFQYYEEEERQRGNFPDRFSGHQFPNYSSELNVNALLLGDSALYLCASSLRDYGYTFGSGTRLTVV.